This T cell receptor beta chain was documented in a study of control samples from healthy donors and cancer patients (dated by TCRdb to 2019 to 2021). Based on the germline V gene, the CDR1 and CDR2 sequences are SGHTA and FQGNSA. The germline V and J ends show losses of 5 bases and 3 bases respectively, and no gene match explains 10 bases of the junction. The CDR3 contains 16 residues, cysteine and phenylalanine counted. Only the CDR3 region is kept as DNA, spanning 48 bases read in frame from base 1. Comments on this clone: Its antigen specificity is not known. Base qualities are not recorded, but no much larger clone differs from it by a single base.

Library prep was done by the immunoSEQ multiplex PCR assay. Entries here come from immuneACCESS through TCRdb and include only in-frame sequences with V and J called. Some clones fail to appear in such tables; in the studies checked, an unresolved V gene covers under half of the shortfall, and the cause of the remainder is unknown. The sample table holds about 100,000 clones, of which 70% to 90% were seen once. The top ten hold 19% of the sample. Recombination linked TRBV7-2 to TRBJ2-3, with 8 bases matching TRBD2. This receptor was identified in a man under 40 in good health. The material sequenced was blood. The CDR3: CASSASSGLGTDTQYF. The nucleotides read TGTGCCAGCAGCGCATCCTCGGGACTAGGGACAGATACGCAGTATTTT.